This TCR beta chain was sequenced for a study of T cell responses to AZD1222 COVID-19 vaccine. The overall study: Second-dose intervals near 4 or 12 weeks were combined.

Measured with immunoSEQ multiplex PCR; TCRdb has only the in-frame clones, and not every one. Counted here are under 35,000 clones, about 88% occurring once; the ten biggest clones make up approximately 6.8%. Study conclusions and caveats: The peak T cell response came first, and repertoires were sampled only after it.

As regards this clone: The antigen is undetermined.

This TCR came from an adult in good health. This specimen consisted of peripheral blood, obtained on day 0 of AZD1222 vaccination.

The CDR3 DNA sequence: TGTGCCAGCAGCGTGACAGACTATGGCTACACCTTC. Amino acids: CASSVTDYGYTF. This chain joins TRBV3-1 (or the pseudogene TRBV3-2) and TRBJ1-2; D is possibly TRBD1 (5 bases). V was shortened by 5 bases and J by 3 bases, with 7 bases between the two germline ends. CDR1 is LGHDT and CDR2 is YNNKEL in the germline V gene (reference sequence). The CDR3 length is 12 residues.